This TCR beta chain was identified in a study of T cell changes during pregnancy in multiple sclerosis. Measured with immunoSEQ multiplex PCR; TCRdb has only the in-frame clones, and not every one. The profile covers about 64,000 clones, with roughly 92% appearing a single time and 1.4% taken by the ten largest. The V end was cut by 0 bases, the J end by 8 bases, with 9 bases between. Germline V gene sequence: CDR1 MGHRA, CDR2 YSYEKL. CDR3 length: 13 amino acids. This clonotype originated in a female donor with multiple sclerosis, enrolled in a pregnancy study. The chain uses TRBV4-1 and TRBJ2-3, with D perhaps TRBD1 (5 bases). The starting material was peripheral blood, obtained in the second trimester of pregnancy. The CDR3 here is CASSQDGAGTQYF. The CDR3 nucleotides read TGCGCCAGCAGCCAAGATGGGGCAGGTACGCAGTATTTT.